A selection of T cell receptor beta chains follows, all from one sample in a study of human thymus T cells. Only in-frame clones appear in the TCRdb table, and some are missing; sequencing was by immunoSEQ multiplex PCR. The top ten clones hold about 0.17% of a sample with approximately 46,000 clones, approximately 95% of them seen once. Input material: blood. The receptors shown here come from a girl less than two years old with a congenital heart defect but otherwise immunologically healthy. CDR3s include the opening cysteine and the closing phenylalanine or tryptophan. A D gene is named only where the DNA matches it firmly. For some rows the clone size is stated as once, few or many, or as a class when expanded; others skip it.

d_gene: TRBD1
abundance: .
j_gene: TRBJ2-1
v_gene: TRBV9
CDR3nt: TGTGCCAGCAGTCACTCAGGGGGCAATGAGCAGTTCTTC
CDR3aa: CASSHSGGNEQFF

d_gene: .
abundance: once
j_gene: TRBJ2-3
v_gene: TRBV27
CDR3nt: TGTGCCAGCAGTTTAGGAGCCGCTGACACAGATACGCAGTATTTT
CDR3aa: CASSLGAADTDTQYF

d_gene: TRBD2
abundance: .
j_gene: TRBJ2-2
v_gene: TRBV27
CDR3nt: TGTGCCAGCAGTTCCCCCGGGAGGGGCTGGAAGCTGTTTTTT
CDR3aa: CASSSPGRGWKLFF

d_gene: TRBD1
abundance: .
j_gene: TRBJ1-3
v_gene: TRBV5-1
CDR3nt: TGCGCCAGCAGCTTCGGGGACAGGGTCGGAAACACCATATATTTT
CDR3aa: CASSFGDRVGNTIYF

d_gene: .
abundance: .
j_gene: TRBJ2-5
v_gene: TRBV18
CDR3nt: TGTGCCAGCTCCCGGCAAGAGACCCAGTACTTC
CDR3aa: CASSRQETQYF

d_gene: .
abundance: .
j_gene: TRBJ2-5
v_gene: TRBV15
CDR3nt: TGTGCCACCAGCAGAGATAGAGGGTCTTGGGGGACCCAGTACTTC
CDR3aa: CATSRDRGSWGTQYF

d_gene: TRBD1
abundance: .
j_gene: TRBJ2-1
v_gene: TRBV7-3
CDR3nt: TGTGCCAGCAGCTCAGGGGGTAAGGAGTTCTTC
CDR3aa: CASSSGGKEFF

d_gene: .
abundance: once
j_gene: TRBJ2-5
v_gene: TRBV5-5
CDR3nt: TGTGCCAGCAGCTTGGGTGTGGGGGGCGAAGTGGAGACCCAGTACTTC
CDR3aa: CASSLGVGGEVETQYF

d_gene: TRBD2
abundance: .
j_gene: TRBJ2-7
v_gene: TRBV28
CDR3nt: TGTGCCAGCAGTCGGACTAGCGGGAGCTCCTACGAGCAGTACTTC
CDR3aa: CASSRTSGSSYEQYF

d_gene: .
abundance: .
j_gene: TRBJ1-2
v_gene: TRBV7-8
CDR3nt: TGTGCCAGCAGCCCCGAGCCCCCGGCGGGCTACACCTTC
CDR3aa: CASSPEPPAGYTF

d_gene: TRBD2
abundance: once
j_gene: TRBJ2-5
v_gene: TRBV5-4
CDR3nt: TGTGCCAGCAGCTCCTTAGCGGGAGGACGGACCCAGTACTTC
CDR3aa: CASSSLAGGRTQYF

d_gene: TRBD1
abundance: .
j_gene: TRBJ2-7
v_gene: TRBV11-2
CDR3nt: TGTGCCAGCAGGCCAGGGGACAGGGTAGGCGAGCAGTACTTC
CDR3aa: CASRPGDRVGEQYF

d_gene: .
abundance: .
j_gene: TRBJ2-3
v_gene: TRBV7-9
CDR3nt: TGTGCCAGCAGCTTAGGTTCCAGCACAGATACGCAGTATTTT
CDR3aa: CASSLGSSTDTQYF

d_gene: TRBD2
abundance: .
j_gene: TRBJ2-3
v_gene: TRBV11-2
CDR3nt: TGTGCCAGCAGCTTTAGGCAACAATCCGGGACTAGCGGCGGGACGCAGTATTTT
CDR3aa: CASSFRQQSGTSGGTQYF

d_gene: TRBD2
abundance: .
j_gene: TRBJ2-1
v_gene: TRBV5-4
CDR3nt: TGTGCCAGCAGCTCCGGACTAGCTAAGAGCTCCTACAATGAGCAGTTCTTC
CDR3aa: CASSSGLAKSSYNEQFF

d_gene: TRBD2
abundance: .
j_gene: TRBJ2-7
v_gene: TRBV15
CDR3nt: TGTGCCACCAGCAGAGGACTAGCTCTAGACGAGCAGTACTTC
CDR3aa: CATSRGLALDEQYF

d_gene: .
abundance: .
j_gene: TRBJ2-1
v_gene: TRBV18
CDR3nt: TGTGCCAGCTCAACTATTCGTAGCGCGCACAATGAGCAGTTCTTC
CDR3aa: CASSTIRSAHNEQFF

d_gene: TRBD1
abundance: once
j_gene: TRBJ2-1
v_gene: TRBV13
CDR3nt: TGTGCCAGCAGCCCTCGGGACAGGGGGGCACTCCCACCCCACAATGAGCAGTTCTTC
CDR3aa: CASSPRDRGALPPHNEQFF

d_gene: .
abundance: .
j_gene: TRBJ1-1
v_gene: TRBV29-1
CDR3nt: TGCAGCGCCTCCCCCATGCGGGTGGCTTTCTTT
CDR3aa: CSASPMRVAFF

d_gene: TRBD1
abundance: .
j_gene: TRBJ1-2
v_gene: TRBV6-1
CDR3nt: TGTGCCAGCAGTGGAGGGACAGGATACTATGGCTACACCTTC
CDR3aa: CASSGGTGYYGYTF

d_gene: .
abundance: .
j_gene: TRBJ2-7
v_gene: TRBV14
CDR3nt: TGTGCCAGCAGCCAAGCTCCTCCAGGGGTCCCCTACGAGCAGTACTTC
CDR3aa: CASSQAPPGVPYEQYF

d_gene: .
abundance: .
j_gene: TRBJ1-1
v_gene: TRBV20-1
CDR3nt: TGCAGTGCTCTGAGGAACACTGAAGCTTTCTTT
CDR3aa: CSALRNTEAFF

d_gene: .
abundance: .
j_gene: TRBJ2-1
v_gene: TRBV5-4
CDR3nt: TGTGCCAGCAGCTGGGACCACTACAATGAGCAGTTCTTC
CDR3aa: CASSWDHYNEQFF

d_gene: .
abundance: once
j_gene: TRBJ2-3
v_gene: TRBV5-1
CDR3nt: TGCGCCAGCAGCTTGAGGGGGACGGACACAGATACGCAGTATTTT
CDR3aa: CASSLRGTDTDTQYF

d_gene: TRBD1
abundance: .
j_gene: TRBJ2-7
v_gene: TRBV5-1
CDR3nt: TGCGCCAGCAGCCCGCCGGGACAGGGCTACGAGCAGTACTTC
CDR3aa: CASSPPGQGYEQYF

d_gene: TRBD2
abundance: .
j_gene: TRBJ2-1
v_gene: TRBV4-1
CDR3nt: TGCGCCAGCAGAGGGTGGGCGGGAGGCTATGAGCAGTTCTTC
CDR3aa: CASRGWAGGYEQFF

d_gene: .
abundance: .
j_gene: TRBJ1-2
v_gene: TRBV7-9
CDR3nt: TGTGCCAGCAGCGGTGATGGCTACACCTTC
CDR3aa: CASSGDGYTF

d_gene: .
abundance: .
j_gene: TRBJ2-7
v_gene: TRBV21-1
CDR3nt: TGTGCCAGCAGCAAAGCGCAGCGGGAGGGCCCCTACGAGCAGTACTTC
CDR3aa: CASSKAQREGPYEQYF